Listed below are T cell receptor beta chains from one sample, sequenced in a study of blood T cell repertoires in COVID-19. Profiling relied on immunoSEQ multiplex PCR, and the TCRdb table lists in-frame clones only, not all of them. The sample has a few hundred thousand clones, about 80% seen once. The sequencing sample was made of peripheral blood. The receptors were gathered from a human donor in a cohort sampled during active COVID-19. Each CDR3 is given with its conserved first and last residue. D genes are given only for firm matches. Rows give clone size only sometimes, using once, few, many, or a class for an expanded clone.

J,size,V,D,DNA,CDR3
TRBJ1-1,once,TRBV5-1,NA,TGCGCCAGCAGCTTGGCCCCGGAGTACACTGAAGCTTTCTTT,CASSLAPEYTEAFF
TRBJ2-6,NA,TRBV4-1,TRBD1,TGCGCCAGCAGCAAGACAGGGGACCTCAGCTCTGGGGCCAACGTCCTGACTTTC,CASSKTGDLSSGANVLTF
TRBJ2-6,NA,TRBV27,NA,TGTGCCAGCCAGGGGCTGGACTCTGGGGCCAACGTCCTGACTTTC,CASQGLDSGANVLTF
TRBJ1-6,NA,TRBV19,TRBD1,TGTGCCAGTAGGACCGGGACAGGTCTCTTTAACACCCTCCACTTT,CASRTGTGLFNTLHF
TRBJ2-7,once,TRBV11-2,NA,TGTGCCAGCAGCTTAGAGGCGGGCAGTGGCTACGAGCAGTACTTC,CASSLEAGSGYEQYF
TRBJ2-2,NA,TRBV7-9,NA,TGTGCCAGCAGCTTTGGTGACAGCGCACTCTTCAACACCGGGGAGCTGTTTTTT,CASSFGDSALFNTGELFF
TRBJ2-7,NA,TRBV6-5,NA,TGTGCCAGCGGGAGAACAGGGTTCCCCTTTAACGAGCAGTACTTC,CASGRTGFPFNEQYF
TRBJ2-5,NA,TRBV21-1,NA,TGTACCAGGGGGCGCGGGAAGACCCAGTACTTC,CTRGRGKTQYF
TRBJ1-2,few,TRBV5-1,TRBD1,TGCGCCAGCGGGGACAGGGGGAACTATGGCTACACCTTC,CASGDRGNYGYTF
TRBJ2-7,NA,TRBV28,NA,TGTGCCAGCAGTTTGCCAGAGCTAGACGAGCAGTACTTC,CASSLPELDEQYF
TRBJ2-3,NA,TRBV6-2/TRBV6-3,NA,TGTGCCAGCAGTTACTATGCGGCGGGAAGCACAGATACGCAGTATTTT,CASSYYAAGSTDTQYF
TRBJ1-1,NA,TRBV5-4,TRBD1,TGTGCCAGCAGCACCAGACAGGGTGCCGGCACTGAAGCTTTCTTT,CASSTRQGAGTEAFF
TRBJ2-7,NA,TRBV6-5,TRBD1,TGTGCCAGCAATTTGGCAGGGGGTTACGAGCAGTACTTC,CASNLAGGYEQYF
TRBJ1-1,NA,TRBV10-3,TRBD1,TGTGCCATCAGTCACCGGGACAGGGGATGGGAGACTGAAGCTTTCTTT,CAISHRDRGWETEAFF
TRBJ2-1,NA,TRBV7-8,TRBD2,TGTGCCAGCAGCTTAGCGCTTCTGTCTAGCGGGAGTCATGAGCAGTTCTTC,CASSLALLSSGSHEQFF
TRBJ1-5,NA,TRBV28,NA,TGTGCCAGCAGGGGAGGTTCACAGTCCTCGAATCAGCCCCAGCATTTT,CASRGGSQSSNQPQHF
TRBJ1-2,NA,TRBV6-5,TRBD1,TGTGCCAGCAGTTCCGGGACAGGGGGCTTAGGCTACACCTTC,CASSSGTGGLGYTF
TRBJ2-1,NA,TRBV18,TRBD2,TGTGCCAGCTCACCACGTTCTAGCGGGGGGACCACGGATGAGCAGTTCTTC,CASSPRSSGGTTDEQFF
TRBJ2-7,NA,TRBV7-2,TRBD2,TGTGCCAGCAGCTCGCGAGGTAGCGGGGGGCCGCGACGTTACGAGCAGTACTTC,CASSSRGSGGPRRYEQYF
TRBJ1-1,NA,TRBV5-4,TRBD1,TGTGCCAGCAGCTTACAGGGGCGAGGGGACACTGAAGCTTTCTTT,CASSLQGRGDTEAFF
TRBJ2-2,few,TRBV4-1,NA,TGCGCCAGCAGCCCGGTATACAACACCGGGGAGCTGTTTTTT,CASSPVYNTGELFF
TRBJ1-1,NA,TRBV4-2,NA,TGTGCCAGCAGCCAACGGGGGATGATGAACACTGAAGCTTTCTTT,CASSQRGMMNTEAFF
TRBJ2-7,NA,TRBV28,TRBD1,TGTGCCAGCAGTCCCGGACAGGGCCGCAACGGGTACTTC,CASSPGQGRNGYF
TRBJ2-7,NA,TRBV4-2,TRBD2,TGTGCCAGCAGCCAAGGGGAGGGCGGGACCACCTACGAGCAGTACTTC,CASSQGEGGTTYEQYF
TRBJ1-1,NA,TRBV25-1,NA,TGTGCCAGCAGTGAGGGGGCTGGTACCGAAGCTTTCTTT,CASSEGAGTEAFF
TRBJ2-2,NA,TRBV28,NA,TGTGCCAGCGCCCAGGGGCCAAACACCGGGGAGCTGTTTTTT,CASAQGPNTGELFF
TRBJ2-2,NA,TRBV21-1,NA,TGTGCCAGCAGCAAAGCCGGAGGCGGGATTAACACCGGGGAGCTGTTTTTT,CASSKAGGGINTGELFF
TRBJ2-1,NA,TRBV5-4,NA,TGTGCCAGCAGCCGGGGGGGGACAGGGAATGAGCAGTTCTTC,CASSRGGTGNEQFF
TRBJ2-1,NA,TRBV15,NA,TGTGCCACCAGCAGATCTTCCGATATAGATGAGCAGTTCTTC,CATSRSSDIDEQFF
TRBJ2-6,NA,TRBV29-1,TRBD1,TGCAGCGTGACGGACAGGGGTACTGGGGCCAACGTCCTGACTTTC,CSVTDRGTGANVLTF
TRBJ2-7,NA,TRBV28,NA,TGTGCCAGCAGTCCCACAGGGAACGAGCAGTACTTC,CASSPTGNEQYF
TRBJ1-2,NA,TRBV5-1,NA,TGCGCCAGCAGCTTGGTGGCAGGGATGGGTGGCTACACCTTC,CASSLVAGMGGYTF
TRBJ1-3,NA,TRBV9,NA,TGTGCCAGCAGCGCTAATGTCTACCCCTCTGGAAACACCATATATTTT,CASSANVYPSGNTIYF
TRBJ1-1,NA,TRBV19,NA,TGTGCCAGTAGTATGGACTACCCGAACACTGAAGCTTTCTTT,CASSMDYPNTEAFF
TRBJ1-2,few,TRBV10-3,TRBD1,TGTGCCATCAGTGACAGGGGGCCGAACTATGGCTACACCTTC,CAISDRGPNYGYTF
TRBJ2-1,NA,TRBV7-9,TRBD2,TGTGCCAGCAGCCTGGGACTAGCAAACTACAATGAGCAGTTCTTC,CASSLGLANYNEQFF
TRBJ2-3,NA,TRBV18,NA,TGTGCCAGCTCATCGGACAGAGCCACAGATACGCAGTATTTT,CASSSDRATDTQYF
TRBJ2-7,once,TRBV10-3,TRBD2,TGTGCCATCAGAAGACTAGCGGGAGTAAACGAGCAGTACTTC,CAIRRLAGVNEQYF
TRBJ2-5,few,TRBV5-6,TRBD2,TGTGCCAGCAGCTTTCCCTTAGCGGGGCAAGAGACCCAGTACTTC,CASSFPLAGQETQYF
TRBJ2-2,NA,TRBV9,TRBD2,TGTGCCAGCAGCGTCCGGGTGGATCGGCGGGGGACCAACACCGGGGAGCTGTTTTTT,CASSVRVDRRGTNTGELFF
TRBJ1-5,NA,TRBV6-6,TRBD1,TGTGCCAGCAGCCAACAGGGGTGGAAGGGCAATCAGCCCCAGCATTTT,CASSQQGWKGNQPQHF
TRBJ2-5,NA,TRBV25-1,TRBD2,TGTGCCAGCAGTGAGGCCGGGAGGGGAGAGACCCAGTACTTC,CASSEAGRGETQYF
TRBJ1-3,NA,TRBV12-5,NA,TGTGCTAGTGGTCCGCGCTCTGGAAACACCATATATTTT,CASGPRSGNTIYF